The present TCR beta chain was sequenced within a study of blood T cell repertoires in COVID-19. About the research overall: Both acute and convalescent COVID-19 samples were obtained from the United States, Italy and Spain. PBMCs, B-cell-depleted T cells, or T cells were the source of the cDNA or gDNA that made up the material.

Source study methods: Nucleated cell counts were estimated from reference gene primer amplification. Using immunoSEQ multiplex PCR, the repertoire was profiled, and TCRdb retains in-frame clones only, with some absent. Clone size and the V and J calls come from that table; the DNA yielded D and trimming. The repertoire has a few hundred thousand clones, just under 90% of them found once; the top ten carry about 6%. While infection was still active, Seattle patients were enrolled and then followed longitudinally. CDR3 length equals 16 residues. Looked up from germline, CDR1 is SGHDT and CDR2 is YYEEEE. With 2 bases clipped from V and 5 bases from J, the junction kept 10 bases outside the gene matches.

This chain links TRBV5-6 with TRBJ2-1, with 7 positions matching TRBD2. What was sequenced was peripheral blood. This receptor was obtained from a woman in her forties or fifties with COVID-19, enrolled during active disease. The CDR3 DNA follows: TGTGCCAGCAGCTTAGAAGCGGGACGACTCAACAATGAGCAGTTCTTC. It translates to CASSLEAGRLNNEQFF.